Given below is one T cell receptor (beta chain) in context. The antigen remains unidentified. This specimen includes other DNA sequences encoding the same CDR3. These data belong to a study of cytomegalovirus exposure and HLA in healthy donors. Study conclusions and caveats: According to a later analysis, TCR clusters from the first cohort tended to co-occur in the 120 or so validation repertoires.

Profiling relied on immunoSEQ multiplex PCR, and the TCRdb table lists in-frame clones only, not all of them. Counted here are under 250,000 clones, around nine tenths occurring once; the ten biggest clones make up 2% to 2.5%. The CDR3 is made up of 13 amino acids. Germline assignment: CDR1 MNHNS and CDR2 SASEGT. V gave up 6 bases and J gave up 3 bases; unmatched junction bases: 4. This chain links TRBV6-1 with TRBJ1-1; 7 nucleotides align to TRBD1. This clonotype originated in a young woman in good health and CMV-seropositive. The sequencing input was PBMCs. CDR3: CASSPRGDTEAFF. The CDR3 region has the DNA TGTGCCAGCAGCCCCAGGGGGGACACTGAAGCTTTCTTT.